A selection of T cell receptor beta chains follows, all from one sample in a study of T cell responses to AZD1222 COVID-19 vaccine. The data were produced by immunoSEQ multiplex PCR, yet TCRdb's version contains in-frame clones alone and is incomplete. The table has about 180,000 clones, approximately 86% seen once. Sequenced material: peripheral blood, taken on day 0 of AZD1222 vaccination. Every receptor here comes from an adult in good health. Each CDR3 is given with its conserved first and last residue.

V: TRBV15; CDR3: CATSRDRVTFF
V: TRBV3-1/TRBV3-2; CDR3: CASRRQGAGYTF
V: TRBV5-1; CDR3: CASSLGVSRNEQFF
V: TRBV6-5; CDR3: CATSGRQDPSYEQYF
V: TRBV6-1; CDR3: CASSEGPTRSYEQYF
V: TRBV28; CDR3: CATLVEAGYGYTF
V: TRBV4-2; CDR3: CASSQDQGQGEYYEQYF
V: TRBV5-1; CDR3: CASSPTGQIRIYGYTF
V: TRBV18; CDR3: CASSPPLDRGTYEQYF
V: TRBV3-1/TRBV3-2; CDR3: CASSSLSQGDNEQFF
V: TRBV12-3/TRBV12-4; CDR3: CASKVAAHGELFF
V: TRBV19; CDR3: CASSIATGSADQPQHF
V: TRBV20-1; CDR3: CSARGPNEQFF
V: TRBV18; CDR3: CASSPPPGRGNGNTIYF
V: TRBV28; CDR3: CASKSGGATRQYF
V: TRBV9; CDR3: CASRGVSGNTIYF
V: TRBV2; CDR3: CASSPTGTGDYEQYF
V: TRBV2; CDR3: CASSENGREGNSPLHF
V: TRBV9; CDR3: CASSETGTGAGEQYF
V: TRBV7-3; CDR3: CASSLGEADTQYF
V: TRBV30; CDR3: CAWSDSANYGYTF
V: TRBV4-1; CDR3: CASSFRLSSNEKLFF
V: TRBV30; CDR3: CAWSSNIGDEQYF
V: TRBV5-6; CDR3: CASSFLADTQYF
V: TRBV3-1/TRBV3-2; CDR3: CASSQDLRHEQYF
V: TRBV7-6; CDR3: CASSLNWGVGNEQFF
V: TRBV5-1; CDR3: CASSLTGPSSGNTIYF
V: TRBV14; CDR3: CASSQDHGSSGANVLTF
V: TRBV5-1; CDR3: CASSLVGVSSYNEQFF
V: TRBV7-6; CDR3: CASSLAPQGFNTGELFF
V: TRBV29-1; CDR3: CSVEAVGSSYEQYF
V: TRBV30; CDR3: CAWSVGGQGINEQYF
V: TRBV20-1; CDR3: CSAPADVELFF
V: TRBV6-5; CDR3: CATTGSLQETQYF